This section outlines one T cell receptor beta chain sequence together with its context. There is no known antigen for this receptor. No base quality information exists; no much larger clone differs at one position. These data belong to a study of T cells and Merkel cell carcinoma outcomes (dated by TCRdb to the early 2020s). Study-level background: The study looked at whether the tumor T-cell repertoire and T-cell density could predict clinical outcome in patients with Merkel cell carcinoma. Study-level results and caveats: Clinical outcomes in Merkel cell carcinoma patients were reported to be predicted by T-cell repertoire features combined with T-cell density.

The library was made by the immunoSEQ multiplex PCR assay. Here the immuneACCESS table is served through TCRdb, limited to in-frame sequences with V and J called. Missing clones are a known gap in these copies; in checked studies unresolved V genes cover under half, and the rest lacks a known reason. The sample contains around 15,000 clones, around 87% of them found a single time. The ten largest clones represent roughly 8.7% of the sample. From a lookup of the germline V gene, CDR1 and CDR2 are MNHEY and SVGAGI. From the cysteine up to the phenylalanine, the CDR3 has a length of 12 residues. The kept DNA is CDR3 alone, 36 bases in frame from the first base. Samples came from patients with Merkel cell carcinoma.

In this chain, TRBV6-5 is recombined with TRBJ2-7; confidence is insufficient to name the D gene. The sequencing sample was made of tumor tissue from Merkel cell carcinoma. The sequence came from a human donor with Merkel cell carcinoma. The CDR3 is CTNPARYYEQYF. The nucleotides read TGTACCAACCCCGCCCGATACTACGAGCAGTACTTC.